Presented here are 4 T cell receptor beta chains from one specimen sequenced in a study of T cell repertoires in cytomegalovirus infection. TCRdb processed the reads anew with MiXCR; each CDR3 protein has one entry. The data contain some 800,000 distinct CDR3 sequences, about 28% of them seen just once; the ten biggest clones take up around 13%. The antigens for these receptors are not known. The sample was cultured CD8+ T cells from PBMCs, taken from culture after CMV antigen stimulation. The receptors come from a human donor in good health (CMV status not recorded). Some clones in this sample may be carry-over from other donors' samples.

This clonotype was seen many times. This chain joins TRBV7-2 and TRBJ2-5, with D perhaps TRBD1 (7 bases). Germline V gene sequence: CDR1 SGHTA, CDR2 FQGNSA. The CDR3 sequence is 15 residues long. V was pared by 1 base and J by 3 bases, with 12 bases between. The CDR3 protein is CASSLGGGTEETQYF. Here the CDR3 DNA reads TGTGCCAGCAGCTTAGGGGGCGGGACAGAAGAGACCCAGTACTTC.

This clonotype appeared once. CDR3 coding DNA: TGCAGTGCTAGAGATGGGGCGGGGGCGAATCTGTACCAAGAGACCCAGTACTTC. Residues: CSARDGAGANLYQETQYF. The rearrangement links TRBV20-1 to TRBJ2-5; D is possibly TRBD2 (7 bases). V was shortened by 0 bases and J by 0 bases, with 20 bases between the two germline ends. Germline V lookup: CDR1 DFQATT, CDR2 SNEGSKA (reference sequence). The CDR3 contains 18 residues.

This clonotype showed up just a few times. The chain joins TRBV7-2 to TRBJ2-3; TRBD2 matches at 9 bases. The CDR3 spans 17 residues. The trim removed 1 base at V and 0 bases at J, leaving 5 bases unmatched. The germline V gene has CDR1 SGHTA and CDR2 FQGNSA. CDR3: CASSLVAGAISTDTQYF. CDR3 DNA: TGTGCCAGCAGCTTAGTAGCGGGGGCGATTAGCACAGATACGCAGTATTTT.

This clonotype was counted only a few times. The chain has TRBV7-9 and TRBJ2-2, with 7 bases matching TRBD2. Germline V gives CDR1 SEHNR, CDR2 FQNEAQ (reference sequence). V dropped 5 bases and J dropped 0; count of bases not matched to a gene: 9. CDR3 length equals 17 residues. DNA of the CDR3: TGTGCCAGCAGCCCCACGGGCGGGGGATCGAACACCGGGGAGCTGTTTTTT. Its translation: CASSPTGGGSNTGELFF.